This record looks at one T cell receptor (beta chain) sequence and its context. The data were obtained in a study of blood T cell repertoires in COVID-19. Study overall: Donors in the United States, Italy and Spain gave samples during acute or convalescent COVID-19. T cells, B-cell-depleted T cells, or PBMCs provided the cDNA or gDNA that served as material.

Everyone who took part was about 18 to 90 years old, and they came from 20 to 25 US areas. Categorization into cohorts depended on clinical history that participants reported. The V and J ends lost 2 bases and 7 bases respectively, with 11 bases between them. Germline-derived CDR1 and CDR2 are SNHLY and FYNNEI. This CDR3 has 14 amino acids. Only in-frame clones appear in the TCRdb table, and some are missing; sequencing was by immunoSEQ multiplex PCR. The repertoire holds a few hundred thousand clones, about 85% seen once, with roughly 2.7% in the top ten. The clonotype was recovered from a woman aged 45-65 years who had recovered from COVID-19. Specimen: PBMCs or T cells enriched from blood (not recorded which). The gene calls are TRBV2 and TRBJ1-4; the D is unclear. The CDR3 DNA follows: TGTGCCAGCAGTGAACGGTCGGAGGTTGAAAAACTGTTTTTT. Translated: CASSERSEVEKLFF.